Each of the 26 T cell receptor beta chains below was sequenced from the same sample in a study of post-analysis software for immune sequencing data. Broader study findings: Comparison of patients with controls showed about 5 TRBV segments more frequent in patients, TRBV5-6, TRBV5-1 and TRBV20-1 among them.

These receptors' antigens are unknown. TCR beta cDNA libraries had unique molecular identifiers. TCRdb analysed the PCR reads with MiXCR anew, one entry per CDR3 protein. The sample includes about 770,000 distinct CDR3 sequences, about 43% of them seen just once. Sample: blood. The receptors were gathered from a girl aged 5-17 years with multiple sclerosis.

This chain connects TRBV20-1 to TRBJ2-7; 10 bases fit TRBD1. V was clipped by 6 bases and J by 3 bases; unmatched bases: 8. From germline, CDR1 is DFQATT and CDR2 SNEGSKA (reference sequence). The CDR3 sequence is 14 residues long. CDR3 nucleotides: TGCAGTGCCCCCCCGGGACAGGGGAACTACGAGCAGTACTTC. Residues: CSAPPGQGNYEQYF.

The genes are TRBV4-1 and TRBJ2-7, with TRBD1 as a possible D gene (6 bases). Germline-derived CDR1 and CDR2 are MGHRA and YSYEKL. V was trimmed by 0 bases and J by 3 bases, leaving 15 bases between them. The CDR3 has 16 residues. The CDR3 spells CASSQDLLQGLYEQYF. The CDR3, as DNA: TGCGCCAGCAGCCAAGATCTATTGCAGGGGCTCTACGAGCAGTACTTC.

J is TRBJ2-6 and V is TRBV10-3; a possible D gene is TRBD1 (5 bases). Trimming took 7 bases from V and 0 from J, leaving 13 bases between them. In germline, CDR1 is ENHRY, CDR2 SYGVKD. This CDR3 region has 16 residues. CDR3 nucleotide sequence: TGTGCCATCACGGCCCAGGGTTCCTCTGGGGCCAACGTCCTGACTTTC. Protein: CAITAQGSSGANVLTF.

V gene TRBV12-3 or TRBV12-4 combines with J gene TRBJ2-7; tentatively, D is TRBD1 (6 bases). The V end was cut by 6 bases, the J end by 6 bases, with 15 bases between. The CDR3 runs 13 residues. CDR3 coding DNA: TGTGCCAGCAGCCCGGGGCGAGGGGGCGAGCAGTACTTC. It specifies CASSPGRGGEQYF.

The V gene is TRBV6-5, the J gene TRBJ1-2; D is possibly TRBD1 (6 bases). CDR3 length: 15 amino acids. The germline V and J ends were trimmed by 7 bases and 1 base, with 16 bases remaining between them. Per the germline V gene, CDR1 is MNHEY and CDR2 is SVGAGI. CDR3 residues: CASTRGQRHNYGYTF. The CDR3 region has the DNA TGTGCCAGCACCAGAGGACAGCGCCATAACTATGGCTACACCTTC.

The CDR3 region is CASRTSGPLNEQFF. CDR3 coding DNA: TGTGCCAGCAGGACTAGCGGGCCCCTCAATGAGCAGTTCTTC. This chain uses TRBV6-1 with TRBJ2-1; 10 nucleotides line up with TRBD2. This CDR3 spans 14 amino acids. The trim removed 6 bases at V and 6 bases at J, leaving 5 bases unmatched. Germline V lookup: CDR1 MNHNS, CDR2 SASEGT.

The gene calls are TRBV10-3 and TRBJ2-1, with D tentatively TRBD2 (5 bases). The CDR3 runs 17 residues. Looked up from germline, CDR1 is ENHRY and CDR2 is SYGVKD. Between the trimmed V and J ends, which lost 2 bases and 2 bases, there was a span of 16 bases. The CDR3 region has the DNA TGTGCCATCAGTGAGAAGGCTAGCCTTACAACCTACAATGAGCAGTTCTTC. It codes for CAISEKASLTTYNEQFF.

The rearrangement joins TRBV5-1 to TRBJ2-5, with D possibly called TRBD1 or TRBD2 (5 bases each). The CDR3 is 15 residues long. V shed 4 bases and J shed 5 bases, with 18 bases lying between them. CDR1 and CDR2 from the germline V gene are SGHRS and YFSETQ. The CDR3 DNA follows: TGCGCCAGCAGCCACTTCCGGGGCGCGGAGGAGACCCAGTACTTC. Translated, it gives CASSHFRGAEETQYF. The variable domain in full, with the rest retrieved from reference TRBV5-1 and TRBJ2-5, is KAGVTQTPRYLIKTRGQQVTLSCSPISGHRSVSWYQQTPGQGLQFLFEYFSETQRNKGNFPGRFSGRQFSNSRSEMNVSTLELGDSALYLCASSHFRGAEETQYFGPGTRLLVL.

This clonotype was observed a handful of times. This sequence joins TRBV27 and TRBJ2-1, with D tentatively TRBD2 (5 bases). From germline, CDR1 is MNHEY and CDR2 SMNVEV (reference sequence). V dropped 1 base and J dropped 9 bases, with 13 bases sitting between them. This CDR3 is built from 14 residues. The CDR3 nucleotides are TGTGCCAGCAGTTTATATCCTTTGGGGAGTGAGCAGTTCTTC. Amino acid sequence: CASSLYPLGSEQFF.

The V and J genes are TRBV20-1 and TRBJ1-4; D not resolved. Germline-derived CDR1 and CDR2 are DFQATT and SNEGSKA (reference sequence). The V and J ends lost 6 bases and 5 bases respectively, with 10 bases between them. The CDR3 totals 12 residues. CDR3 DNA sequence: TGCAGTGCCCTAGGAAGAAATGAAAAACTGTTTTTT. Translation gives CSALGRNEKLFF.

V gene TRBV12-3 or TRBV12-4 combines with J gene TRBJ1-4, with D perhaps TRBD1 (6 bases). Trimming took off 5 bases at V and 6 bases at J, with 19 bases between the two ends. There are 16 residues in the CDR3. The CDR3 region has the DNA TGTGCCAGCAGTCCACAGGGTATCCGGTCCGATGAAAAACTGTTTTTT. Its protein is CASSPQGIRSDEKLFF.

This clonotype turned up a few times. V and J are TRBV7-9 and TRBJ1-2; 7 bases are a match to TRBD1. The CDR3 is 16 residues long. The V gene end was trimmed by 4 bases and the J gene end by 1 base; junction bases not matched to a gene: 9. CDR1 and CDR2 from the germline V gene are SEHNR and FQNEAQ (reference sequence). The chain's CDR3 is CASSSRRDSINYGYTF. CDR3 DNA: TGTGCCAGCAGCTCTCGTAGGGACAGTATTAACTATGGCTACACCTTC.

The genes are TRBV12-3 or TRBV12-4 and TRBJ2-5, with 7 positions matching TRBD1. Trimming cost V 5 bases and J 1 base; bases outside gene matches: 4. The CDR3 loop spans 14 amino acids. CDR3 sequence reads: CASSKGALQETQYF. Written as DNA, the CDR3 is TGTGCCAGCAGTAAGGGGGCTCTCCAAGAGACCCAGTACTTC.

Concerning this clonotype itself: At one boundary the junction diverges from the germline segment, which might be a read error. The chain carries TRBV6-5 and TRBJ2-1; 10 bases fit TRBD2. This CDR3 has 15 amino acids. Germline CDR1 reads MNHEY; CDR2 reads SVGAGI. CDR3 DNA: TGCGCCAGCAGTGCCGGACTAGCGGTCCCCAACGAGCAGTTCTTC. Protein sequence: CASSAGLAVPNEQFF.

In nucleotides, the CDR3 is TGTGCCAGCCAGTTTCAAGTTGTGGCTGTCAATGAGCAGTTCTTC. Translated, it gives CASQFQVVAVNEQFF. J is TRBJ2-1 and V is TRBV12-3 or TRBV12-4; D ambiguous. CDR3 length equals 15 residues. Trimming stripped 8 bases from V and 6 bases from J, with 20 bases between.

This clonotype was seen a handful of times. The rearrangement links TRBV10-1 to TRBJ1-5, with D possibly being TRBD1 (5 bases). The germline V and J ends were trimmed by 8 bases and 0 bases, with 14 bases remaining between them. Germline CDR1 WNHNN, CDR2 SYGVQD (reference sequence). The CDR3 is made up of 15 amino acids. The CDR3: CASLGAFLSNQPQHF. The CDR3 nucleotides are TGCGCCAGCCTAGGGGCATTCCTTAGCAATCAGCCCCAGCATTTT.

The chain joins TRBV20-1 to TRBJ2-1; 12 bases are shared with TRBD2. Looked up from germline, CDR1 is DFQATT and CDR2 is SNEGSKA (reference sequence). The length of the CDR3 is 14 residues. V shed 5 bases and J 4 bases; nucleotides not matched to a gene: 3. The CDR3 loop is CSAETSGRYNEQFF. The CDR3 nucleotides read TGCAGTGCTGAGACTAGCGGGAGATACAATGAGCAGTTCTTC.

V and J are TRBV27 and TRBJ1-2, with a tentative D call TRBD1 (6 bases). The CDR3 runs 16 residues. Per germline, CDR1 MNHEY and CDR2 SMNVEV (reference sequence). Deletions cut 5 bases from V and 7 bases from J, with 23 bases between. The CDR3 spells CASSQDFLRGARGYTF. The CDR3 coding sequence is TGTGCCAGCAGTCAAGACTTCCTTAGGGGGGCCCGTGGCTACACCTTC.

The table lists this clonotype with a few counts. The chain uses TRBV6-5 and TRBJ2-1, with D maybe TRBD2 (5 bases). The V gene's germline CDR1 is MNHEY and CDR2 SVGAGI. V was pared by 6 bases and J by 7 bases, with 19 bases between. The CDR3 loop spans 15 amino acids. The CDR3 protein is CASRPGLLLWNEQFF. DNA for the CDR3: TGTGCCAGCAGGCCTGGACTGCTCTTATGGAATGAGCAGTTCTTC.

This clonotype was counted between two and nine times. This sequence joins TRBV29-1 and TRBJ2-3; possibly TRBD2 for D (6 bases). The CDR3 length is 13 residues. Germline values: CDR1 SQVTM, CDR2 ANQGSEA. Trimming pared 7 bases from V and 3 bases from J, leaving 14 bases between. CDR3 in DNA: TGCAGCGGACGGGAGACGGGAACAGATACGCAGTATTTT. It codes for CSGRETGTDTQYF.

There are a few counts of this clonotype. V is TRBV20-1 and J is TRBJ2-7, with TRBD2 matching over 7 bases. Losses at the gene ends were 3 bases for V and 2 bases for J; bases not matched to a gene: 10. This CDR3 contains 15 residues. Germline CDR1 is DFQATT and CDR2 is SNEGSKA (reference sequence). The CDR3 reads CSASGAGEGPYEQYF. In DNA form, the CDR3 reads TGCAGTGCTAGCGGGGCGGGAGAGGGCCCCTACGAGCAGTACTTC.

The V call is TRBV5-1, the J call TRBJ2-7; D call uncertain. Trimming took off 4 bases at V and 6 bases at J, with 11 bases between the two ends. Per the germline V gene, CDR1 is SGHRS and CDR2 is YFSETQ. CDR3 length: 12 residues. CDR3 in amino acids: CASSRDPCEQYF. Written as DNA, the CDR3 is TGCGCCAGCAGCCGAGACCCCTGCGAGCAGTACTTC.

This chain links TRBV6-5 with TRBJ2-5, with D tentatively TRBD1 (6 bases). The J call is doubtful: the DNA matches TRBJ2-7 better. Germline values: CDR1 MNHEY, CDR2 SVGAGI. This CDR3 spans 14 amino acids. This CDR3 is CASRTGQNYYEQYF. The CDR3, as DNA: TGTGCCAGCAGGACTGGACAGAACTACTACGAGCAGTACTTC.

In its sample, this clonotype was seen a few times. This chain uses TRBV11-2 with TRBJ1-2; a weak D match, TRBD1 (6 bases). The germline V gene encodes CDR1 SGHAT and CDR2 FQNNGV. Between the trimmed V and J ends, which lost 4 bases and 7 bases, there was a span of 13 bases. This CDR3 has 13 amino acids. CDR3 nucleotides: TGTGCCAGCAGCTACAGGACACAGGGTGGCTACACCTTC. Amino acid sequence: CASSYRTQGGYTF.

Concerning this clonotype itself: One base away lies a much larger clone, so this may be a sequencing read error. V usage is TRBV20-1 and J usage is TRBJ2-5; 8 bases are a match to TRBD2. Germline-derived CDR1 and CDR2 are DFQATT and SNEGSKA (reference sequence). The CDR3 has 14 amino acids. Trimming removed 7 bases from V and 11 bases from J; junction bases left unmatched: 18. CDR3 in DNA: TGCAGTGTTAGCTCACTAGCGGACCCCGGGGAGCAGTACTTC. Amino acid sequence: CSVSSLADPGEQYF.

The chain is built from TRBV20-1 and TRBJ2-3; D is undetermined. The CDR3 is 16 amino acids. Trimming left V 2 bases short and J 0 bases short, with 15 bases between. Germline V gene lookup returns CDR1 DFQATT and CDR2 SNEGSKA (reference sequence). The CDR3 nucleotides read TGCAGTGCTAGACCTGCTCTCGCGGCGAGCACAGATACGCAGTATTTT. Its translation: CSARPALAASTDTQYF.